Each of the 17 T cell receptor beta chains below was sequenced from the same sample in a study of OX40 agonist ivuxolimab in advanced cancers. The table came from immunoSEQ multiplex PCR; TCRdb's copy has only in-frame clones and leaves some out. The sample yields 15,000 or so clones, 77% seen once. The material was CD4+ or CD8+ T cells sorted from blood, obtained in a trial of the OX40 agonist ivuxolimab. These receptors all come from an adult with an advanced solid tumor such as melanoma, head and neck, liver or kidney cancer.

The genes are TRBV11-2 and TRBJ2-7, with TRBD1 matching over 12 bases. Germline-derived CDR1 and CDR2 are SGHAT and FQNNGV. This CDR3 comprises 15 residues. Trimming took 4 bases from V and 4 from J; bases not matched to a gene: 5. CDR3 sequence: CASSWGTGGGYEQYF. The CDR3 coding sequence is TGTGCCAGCAGCTGGGGGACAGGGGGCGGTTACGAGCAGTACTTC.

CDR3 loop: CASSMGQGPEAFF. Written as DNA, the CDR3 is TGTGCCAGTAGTATGGGTCAAGGTCCTGAAGCTTTCTTT. This chain uses TRBV19 with TRBJ1-1, with D unresolved. Germline V gene sequence: CDR1 LNHDA, CDR2 SQIVND (reference sequence). This CDR3 is built from 13 residues. V was shortened by 3 bases and J by 6 bases, with 11 bases between the two germline ends.

V and J are TRBV11-3 and TRBJ2-7; 7 positions agree with TRBD2. The trim removed 5 bases at V and 4 bases at J, leaving 8 bases unmatched. The CDR3 is 14 residues long. CDR1 and CDR2 from the germline V gene are SGHNT and YENEEA. The CDR3 nucleotides read TGTGCCAGCAGCCGGACTAGTTCGTGGTACGAGCAGTACTTC. It is translated as CASSRTSSWYEQYF.

V gene TRBV6-5 combines with J gene TRBJ1-2; D gene uncertain. Trimming shortened V by 7 bases and J by 6 bases, and 15 bases separated the two germline ends. The CDR3 contains 13 residues. CDR1 and CDR2 (germline): MNHEY, SVGAGI. CDR3 residues: CASKGRHVDGYTF. In nucleotides, the CDR3 is TGTGCCAGCAAAGGACGACACGTTGATGGCTACACCTTC.

J is TRBJ1-1 and V is TRBV5-5, with D perhaps matching TRBD1 (6 bases). Germline CDR1 is SGHKS and CDR2 is YYEKEE (reference sequence). This CDR3 region has 13 residues. The germline V and J ends were trimmed by 2 bases and 6 bases, with 11 bases remaining between them. CDR3 nucleotide sequence: TGTGCCAGCAGCTTTGAGGCAGGGGCTGAAGCTTTCTTT. Protein sequence: CASSFEAGAEAFF.

The chain recombines TRBV5-6 with TRBJ2-1; D gene unclear. CDR1 and CDR2 from the germline V gene are SGHDT and YYEEEE. V lost 1 base, J lost 5 bases, and 4 bases lay in between. There are 12 residues in the CDR3. The CDR3 coding sequence is TGTGCCAGCAGCTTGTGGGACAATGAGCAGTTCTTC. Its protein product is CASSLWDNEQFF. Full variable domain (outside the CDR3, taken from reference TRBV5-6 and TRBJ2-1): DAGVTQSPTHLIKTRGQQVTLRCSPKSGHDTVSWYQQALGQGPQFIFQYYEEEERQRGNFPDRFSGHQFPNYSSELNVNALLLGDSALYLCASSLWDNEQFFGPGTRLTVL.

The gene calls are TRBV5-6 and TRBJ2-7, with 11 bases matching TRBD2. Germline CDR1 and CDR2: SGHDT and YYEEEE. This CDR3 is built from 15 residues. V trimming: 2 bases; J trimming: 3 bases; junction bases outside the gene matches: 4. CDR3 DNA sequence: TGTGCCAGCAGCTTACTAGCGGGAGAAGGCTACGAGCAGTACTTC. It encodes CASSLLAGEGYEQYF.

V and J are TRBV28 and TRBJ2-7; the match to TRBD1 covers 11 bases. There are 18 residues in the CDR3. Germline-derived CDR1 and CDR2 are MDHEN and SYDVKM. V shed 6 bases and J 2 bases; nucleotides not matched to a gene: 15. The CDR3 nucleotides are TGTGCCAGCAGCACCGGGACAGGGGGTCATTCGATGCCCTACGAGCAGTACTTC. It is translated as CASSTGTGGHSMPYEQYF.

V is TRBV30 and J is TRBJ2-5; no definite D call. The CDR3 sequence is 15 residues long. From germline, CDR1 is GTSNPN and CDR2 SVGIG (reference sequence). With 0 bases removed from V and 2 bases from J, the gap between germline ends came to 13 bases. CDR3 loop: CAWSVRYRVQETQYF. CDR3 nucleotides: TGTGCCTGGAGTGTACGATATAGGGTTCAAGAGACCCAGTACTTC.

A word on this clone: One end of the junction is discordant with germline, which a read error may explain. V gene TRBV14 combines with J gene TRBJ1-2, with D unclear. Germline loops: CDR1 SGHDN, CDR2 FVKESK. This CDR3 is 11 amino acids long. CDR3 in DNA: TGCCCCGCATTGGAGGGTGATGGCTACACCTTC. This encodes CPALEGDGYTF. The variable domain in full, completed from reference TRBV14 and TRBJ1-2, reads EAGVTQFPSHSVIEKGQTVTLRCDPISGHDNLYWYRRVMGKEIKFLLHFVKESKQDESGMPNNRFLAERTGGTYSTLKVQPAELEDSGVYFCPALEGDGYTFGSGTRLTVV.

The CDR3 loop reads CSVDWVGVYGYTF. As DNA, the CDR3 is TGCAGCGTTGACTGGGTTGGGGTCTATGGCTACACCTTC. The chain has TRBV29-1 and TRBJ1-2; D remains unclear. CDR3 length: 13 residues. The germline CDR1 and CDR2 sequences are SQVTM and ANQGSEA. V lost 3 bases and J lost 4, with 12 bases in between.

The J gene is TRBJ2-7, the V gene TRBV6-5; D is unresolved. CDR3 size: 14 residues. Germline CDR1 is MNHEY and CDR2 is SVGAGI. V dropped 5 bases and J dropped 4 bases, with 15 bases sitting between them. The chain's CDR3 is CASSVSPFDYEQYF. In DNA, the CDR3 is TGTGCCAGCAGTGTTAGTCCGTTCGATTACGAGCAGTACTTC.

This CDR3 is CASSELFGSEGLAFF. For the CDR3, the DNA is TGTGCCAGCAGTGAATTATTTGGATCGGAGGGGCTGGCTTTCTTT. The chain couples TRBV25-1 to TRBJ1-1; tentative D call: TRBD1 (5 bases). Germline V gene data show CDR1 as MGHDK and CDR2 as SYGVNS. Trimming took 1 base from V and 11 from J, leaving 20 bases between them. This CDR3 comprises 15 residues.

CDR3 in amino acids: CASSKLQGFEQYF. The CDR3 bases are TGTGCCAGCAGCAAATTACAGGGTTTCGAGCAGTACTTC. J is TRBJ2-7 and V is TRBV7-9; D perhaps matches TRBD1 (6 bases). The CDR3 has 13 residues. V was pared by 5 bases and J by 6 bases, with 14 bases between. Per germline, CDR1 SEHNR and CDR2 FQNEAQ (reference sequence).

The chain combines TRBV9 with TRBJ1-1; D possibly corresponds to TRBD1 (6 bases). CDR3 length equals 15 residues. V shed 4 bases and J shed 1 base, with 14 bases lying between them. CDR1 is SGDLS, CDR2 YYNGEE, per germline. CDR3 coding DNA: TGTGCCAGCAGCTTAAGACAGGACTGGAACACTGAAGCTTTCTTT. Its protein product is CASSLRQDWNTEAFF.

The table lists this clone with a count of one. V usage is TRBV7-3 and J usage is TRBJ2-5; the match to TRBD2 covers 7 bases. J was trimmed by 2 bases and V by 0 bases; bases with no gene match: 3. Germline CDR1 and CDR2: SGHTA and FQGTGA. The CDR3 spans 15 residues. As DNA, the CDR3 is TGTGCCAGCAGCTTAACTAGCGGGCCGCAAGAGACCCAGTACTTC. Translating gives CASSLTSGPQETQYF.

V usage is TRBV5-8 and J usage is TRBJ2-2; D uncertain. The CDR3 is 13 residues long. The germline gives CDR1 SGHTS, CDR2 YDEGEE. The V and J ends lost 0 bases and 5 bases respectively, with 5 bases between them. In nucleotides, the CDR3 is TGTGCCAGCAGCTTGGAAGTTACCGGGGAGCTGTTTTTT. Residues: CASSLEVTGELFF.